These 26 T cell receptor beta chains came from one sample sequenced in a study of T cell repertoires in cytomegalovirus infection. Via MiXCR, TCRdb re-called the reads, giving one row per CDR3 protein. Of a few hundred thousand distinct CDR3 sequences listed, under 20% are singletons. The sample comprised PBMCs. These receptors were obtained from a human donor in good health (CMV status not recorded). Some clones in this sample may be carry-over from other donors' samples.

As DNA, the CDR3 is TGTGCCAGCAGTTTCGGGACTAAGAGTGGGTACTTC. This gives the protein CASSFGTKSGYF. The rearrangement links TRBV28 to TRBJ2-5; 7 bases line up with TRBD2. The germline CDR1 and CDR2 sequences are MDHEN and SYDVKM. The ends lost 3 bases at V and 13 bases at J; junction bases unmatched: 8. The CDR3 extends over 12 amino acids.

V gene TRBV19 combines with J gene TRBJ1-4, with 8 bases identical to TRBD1. The CDR3 spans 14 residues. Germline CDR1 LNHDA, CDR2 SQIVND (reference sequence). The V gene end was trimmed by 6 bases and the J gene end by 8 bases; junction bases not matched to a gene: 8. Written as DNA, the CDR3 is TGTGCCAGTAGGCTCGGACAGGGAGAAGAAAAACTGTTTTTT. Its translation: CASRLGQGEEKLFF.

The chain links TRBV12-3 or TRBV12-4 to TRBJ2-3; 16 bases map to TRBD2. This CDR3 spans 17 amino acids. V trimming: 6 bases; J trimming: 1 base; junction bases outside the gene matches: 4. The CDR3 reads CASSRGLAGGRTDTQYF. DNA of the CDR3: TGTGCCAGCAGCAGGGGACTAGCGGGGGGGCGCACAGATACGCAGTATTTT.

The chain uses TRBV5-1 and TRBJ2-7; possibly TRBD1 for D (6 bases). V was shortened by 2 bases and J by 7 bases, with 13 bases between the two germline ends. Germline V gene lookup returns CDR1 SGHRS and CDR2 YFSETQ. The CDR3 runs 13 residues. For the CDR3, the DNA is TGCGCCAGCAGCTTCTCCGGGACAAAGGAGCAGTACTTC. It yields the protein CASSFSGTKEQYF.

This chain uses TRBV28 with TRBJ2-7, with D perhaps assigned TRBD1 or TRBD2 (5 bases each). This CDR3 spans 14 amino acids. CDR1 MDHEN and CDR2 SYDVKM come from the germline V gene. Trimming removed 8 bases at V and 0 bases at J, with 14 bases between. This CDR3 reads CASRRPGSSYEQYF. For the CDR3, the DNA is TGTGCCAGCCGGAGGCCAGGGAGCTCCTACGAGCAGTACTTC.

The chain couples TRBV28 to TRBJ2-3, with TRBD1 identical over 10 bases. The CDR3 contains 15 residues. The V gene end was trimmed by 4 bases and the J gene end by 5 bases; junction bases not matched to a gene: 6. CDR1 MDHEN and CDR2 SYDVKM come from the germline V gene. CDR3 nucleotide sequence: TGTGCCAGCAGTTCGGACAGGGGGAGAGGAGATACGCAGTATTTT. Its protein is CASSSDRGRGDTQYF.

This clonotype was counted many times. The CDR3 region has the DNA TGTGCCAGTAGGACTAGCGGGGGGAACGAGCAGTACTTC. Translating gives CASRTSGGNEQYF. The chain recombines TRBV7-2 with TRBJ2-7; 14 nucleotides agree with TRBD2. Per germline, CDR1 SGHTA and CDR2 FQGNSA. The V and J ends lost 9 bases and 5 bases, in that order; junction bases with no gene match: 3. CDR3 length: 13 amino acids. The variable domain in full, completed from reference TRBV7-2 and TRBJ2-7, reads GAGVSQSPSNKVTEKGKDVELRCDPISGHTALYWYRQSLGQGLEFLIYFQGNSAPDKSGLPSDRFSAERTGGSVSTLTIQRTQQEDSAVYLCASRTSGGNEQYFGPGTRLTVT.

This clonotype has ten or more counts. The rearrangement joins TRBV7-6 to TRBJ2-1, with 14 positions matching TRBD2. V was pared by 0 bases and J by 3 bases, with 7 bases of the junction left unmatched. This CDR3 is built from 19 residues. The germline V gene has CDR1 SGHVS and CDR2 FNYEAQ. The CDR3 sequence: CASSLAPGLAGGHYNEQFF. The CDR3 nucleotides read TGTGCCAGCAGCTTAGCCCCTGGACTAGCGGGGGGCCACTACAATGAGCAGTTCTTC.

The genes are TRBV6-6 and TRBJ2-1; TRBD2 matches 7 bases. CDR1 is MNHNY and CDR2 is SVGAGI in the germline V gene (reference sequence). The trim removed 2 bases at V and 7 bases at J, leaving 8 bases unmatched. This CDR3 comprises 15 residues. The CDR3 sequence: CASSYPTGGRNEQFF. For the CDR3, the DNA is TGTGCCAGCAGTTACCCGACGGGGGGAAGGAATGAGCAGTTCTTC.

In the case of this clonotype: A read error may account for a junction end that differs from germline. The rearrangement links TRBV2 to TRBJ1-6; D not certain. From germline, CDR1 is SNHLY and CDR2 FYNNEI. The CDR3 has 14 residues. This CDR3 reads CASGERRRNSPLHF. The CDR3, as DNA: TGTGCCAGCGGTGAACGGCGGAGAAATTCACCCCTCCACTTT.

Comment on this clonotype: An end of the junction differs from the germline gene, which may be a read error. The chain is built from TRBV28 and TRBJ2-1; 14 nucleotides align to TRBD2. Per germline, CDR1 MDHEN and CDR2 SYDVKM. CDR3 length: 12 residues. This CDR3 reads CANRLAGGHSLF. The CDR3 DNA reads TGTGCCAACAGACTAGCGGGGGGGCACAGTCTCTTC.

This clonotype has more than one count but fewer than ten. The V gene is TRBV2, the J gene TRBJ2-7; 11 nucleotides agree with TRBD1. The germline V gene encodes CDR1 SNHLY and CDR2 FYNNEI. Trimming at V came to 5 bases and at J to 2 bases, leaving 5 bases not matched to a gene. There are 15 residues in the CDR3. CDR3 in DNA: TGTGCCAGCAGTCAGGACAGGGGGCTTACCTACGAGCAGTACTTC. Translated: CASSQDRGLTYEQYF.

Concerning this clonotype: Since a much larger clone is just one base distant, this may be a read error. V usage is TRBV7-9 and J usage is TRBJ1-1; D might be TRBD1 (5 bases). The CDR3 extends over 19 amino acids. From germline, CDR1 is SEHNR and CDR2 FQNEAQ (reference sequence). In DNA form, the CDR3 reads TGTGCCAGCAGCTTAGATCTGTTTAGTGCGGGAGTTCGGGGCACTGTAGCTTTCTTT. Translated, it gives CASSLDLFSAGVRGTVAFF.

This clonotype has at least ten counts. The V gene is TRBV7-6, the J gene TRBJ1-3; a weak D match, TRBD1 (5 bases). The CDR3 has 18 residues. The V gene lost 0 bases and the J gene lost 4 bases, with 19 bases spanning the gap. Per the germline V gene, CDR1 is SGHVS and CDR2 is FNYEAQ. DNA for the CDR3: TGTGCCAGCAGCTTAGCCTCGGCAGGGCCCACCAGCGGAAACACCATATATTTT. The encoded protein is CASSLASAGPTSGNTIYF. The variable domain in full, with the rest retrieved from reference TRBV7-6 and TRBJ1-3, is GAGVSQSPRYKVTKRGQDVALRCDPISGHVSLYWYRQALGQGPEFLTYFNYEAQQDKSGLPNDRFSAERPEGSISTLTIQRTEQRDSAMYRCASSLASAGPTSGNTIYFGEGSWLTVV.

The sample holds many counts of this clonotype. J is TRBJ2-3 and V is TRBV24-1; weak D call: TRBD1 (8 bases). This CDR3 is 15 amino acids long. Germline CDR1 reads KGHDR; CDR2 reads SFDVKD. Between the trimmed V and J ends, which lost 9 bases and 4 bases, there was a span of 19 bases. The CDR3 is CATRGSRGRSDTQYF. CDR3 in DNA: TGTGCCACCCGCGGGAGCAGGGGGCGATCAGATACGCAGTATTTT.

V is TRBV20-1 and J is TRBJ1-2, with D possibly TRBD1 on 5 matching bases. The length of the CDR3 is 13 residues. Germline V CDR1 and CDR2: DFQATT, SNEGSKA (reference sequence). V was pared by 4 bases and J by 7 bases, with 16 bases between. The CDR3 is CSATRDGLSGYTF. The CDR3 region has the DNA TGCAGTGCTACGCGGGACGGGCTGAGTGGCTACACCTTC.

J is TRBJ1-5 and V is TRBV4-2; TRBD1 matches at 8 bases. V trimming: 0 bases; J trimming: 7 bases; junction bases outside the gene matches: 5. Germline CDR1 LGHNA, CDR2 YNFKEQ. The CDR3 spans 15 residues. CDR3 in DNA: TGTGCCAGCAGCCAAGACCCAGGGGGCGAACAGCCCCAGCATTTT. Translating it yields CASSQDPGGEQPQHF.

This clonotype turned up a few times. The chain uses TRBV5-4 and TRBJ2-7, with D perhaps TRBD1 (5 bases). V lost 4 bases, J lost 3 bases, and 11 bases lay in between. Germline CDR1 SGHNT, CDR2 YYREEE (reference sequence). CDR3 length: 13 residues. CDR3 DNA: TGTGCCAGCAGCCAGGGCCTGAACTACGAGCAGTACTTC. Protein product: CASSQGLNYEQYF.

Ten or more counts support this clonotype. The rearrangement joins TRBV12-5 to TRBJ1-5; D is unclear. V lost 7 bases, J lost 6 bases, and 19 bases lay in between. Germline V gene lookup returns CDR1 LGHNT and CDR2 FRNRAP. This CDR3 spans 15 amino acids. The CDR3, as DNA: TGTGCTAGTGCATGGTTTGGTGGGGTAGGTCAGCCCCAGCATTTT. It yields the protein CASAWFGGVGQPQHF. Using reference TRBV12-5 and TRBJ1-5 for the parts outside the CDR3, the full variable domain is DARVTQTPRHKVTEMGQEVTMRCQPILGHNTVFWYRQTMMQGLELLAYFRNRAPLDDSGMPKDRFSAEMPDATLATLKIQPSEPRDSAVYFCASAWFGGVGQPQHFGDGTRLSIL.

Ten or more counts support this clonotype. The V and J genes are TRBV5-8 and TRBJ1-4, with 8 positions matching TRBD1. Germline V CDR1 and CDR2: SGHTS, YDEGEE. The CDR3 totals 16 residues. Trimming took 0 bases from V and 2 from J; bases not matched to a gene: 3. The CDR3 DNA reads as TGTGCCAGCAGCTTGGGGACAGGGCTGACTAATGAAAAACTGTTTTTT. The encoded protein is CASSLGTGLTNEKLFF. Full variable domain (rest looked up from reference TRBV5-8 and TRBJ1-4): EAGVTQSPTHLIKTRGQQATLRCSPISGHTSVYWYQQALGLGLQFLLWYDEGEERNRGNFPPRFSGRQFPNYSSELNVNALELEDSALYLCASSLGTGLTNEKLFFGSGTQLSVL.

This clonotype was counted ten times or more. The chain joins TRBV10-3 to TRBJ2-6; D gene unclear. Per germline, CDR1 ENHRY and CDR2 SYGVKD. The V end lost 0 bases, the J end lost 4 bases, and 10 bases lay between the germline ends. This CDR3 is built from 16 residues. The DNA for the CDR3 is TGTGCCATCAGTGAGTCGAACTCTCAGGGGGCCAACGTCCTGACTTTC. Translating gives CAISESNSQGANVLTF.

To note about this clonotype: A much more abundant neighbour one base away suggests this may be a read error. The rearrangement uses TRBV4-3 and TRBJ1-1; D unresolved. Germline values: CDR1 LGHNA, CDR2 YSLEER. CDR3 length equals 18 residues. CDR3 sequence reads: CASSQDRYDTDMNTEASF. The CDR3 DNA follows: TGCGCCAGCAGCCAAGATCGTTACGATACAGACATGAACACTGAAGCTTCCTTT.

There are many counts of this clonotype. J is TRBJ1-6 and V is TRBV7-8, with 7 bases lining up with TRBD1. Germline assignment: CDR1 SGHVS and CDR2 FQNEAQ. V gave up 4 bases and J gave up 3 bases; unmatched junction bases: 9. This CDR3 spans 17 amino acids. The CDR3 reads CASSSGDRNLYNSPLHF. DNA for the CDR3: TGTGCCAGCAGCTCGGGGGACAGAAACCTCTATAATTCACCCCTCCACTTT.

This rearrangement joins TRBV9 to TRBJ1-3; weak D call: TRBD1 (6 bases). The CDR3 is 14 residues long. Germline CDR1 and CDR2: SGDLS and YYNGEE. With 7 bases removed from V and 0 bases from J, the gap between germline ends came to 11 bases. This CDR3 reads CASGGRSSGNTIYF. DNA for the CDR3: TGTGCCAGCGGGGGCAGGAGCTCTGGAAACACCATATATTTT.

In its sample, this clonotype was seen many times. This chain connects TRBV7-2 to TRBJ2-1, with D perhaps TRBD2 (5 bases). This CDR3 has 15 residues. The ends were cut back, 5 bases at V and 7 bases at J, with 18 bases in the middle. Germline CDR1 is SGHTA and CDR2 is FQGNSA. CDR3 residues: CASSPRGPVGNEQFF. The CDR3 region has the DNA TGTGCCAGCAGCCCCCGCGGGCCAGTGGGGAATGAGCAGTTCTTC.

The V and J genes are TRBV9 and TRBJ1-5; no firm D call. V lost 3 bases to trimming and J lost 6 bases, with 13 bases between them. The CDR3 has 14 amino acids. CDR1 is SGDLS, CDR2 YYNGEE, per germline. CDR3 in amino acids: CASSDGADLQPQHF. CDR3 nucleotide sequence: TGTGCCAGCAGCGATGGTGCCGACCTTCAGCCCCAGCATTTT.